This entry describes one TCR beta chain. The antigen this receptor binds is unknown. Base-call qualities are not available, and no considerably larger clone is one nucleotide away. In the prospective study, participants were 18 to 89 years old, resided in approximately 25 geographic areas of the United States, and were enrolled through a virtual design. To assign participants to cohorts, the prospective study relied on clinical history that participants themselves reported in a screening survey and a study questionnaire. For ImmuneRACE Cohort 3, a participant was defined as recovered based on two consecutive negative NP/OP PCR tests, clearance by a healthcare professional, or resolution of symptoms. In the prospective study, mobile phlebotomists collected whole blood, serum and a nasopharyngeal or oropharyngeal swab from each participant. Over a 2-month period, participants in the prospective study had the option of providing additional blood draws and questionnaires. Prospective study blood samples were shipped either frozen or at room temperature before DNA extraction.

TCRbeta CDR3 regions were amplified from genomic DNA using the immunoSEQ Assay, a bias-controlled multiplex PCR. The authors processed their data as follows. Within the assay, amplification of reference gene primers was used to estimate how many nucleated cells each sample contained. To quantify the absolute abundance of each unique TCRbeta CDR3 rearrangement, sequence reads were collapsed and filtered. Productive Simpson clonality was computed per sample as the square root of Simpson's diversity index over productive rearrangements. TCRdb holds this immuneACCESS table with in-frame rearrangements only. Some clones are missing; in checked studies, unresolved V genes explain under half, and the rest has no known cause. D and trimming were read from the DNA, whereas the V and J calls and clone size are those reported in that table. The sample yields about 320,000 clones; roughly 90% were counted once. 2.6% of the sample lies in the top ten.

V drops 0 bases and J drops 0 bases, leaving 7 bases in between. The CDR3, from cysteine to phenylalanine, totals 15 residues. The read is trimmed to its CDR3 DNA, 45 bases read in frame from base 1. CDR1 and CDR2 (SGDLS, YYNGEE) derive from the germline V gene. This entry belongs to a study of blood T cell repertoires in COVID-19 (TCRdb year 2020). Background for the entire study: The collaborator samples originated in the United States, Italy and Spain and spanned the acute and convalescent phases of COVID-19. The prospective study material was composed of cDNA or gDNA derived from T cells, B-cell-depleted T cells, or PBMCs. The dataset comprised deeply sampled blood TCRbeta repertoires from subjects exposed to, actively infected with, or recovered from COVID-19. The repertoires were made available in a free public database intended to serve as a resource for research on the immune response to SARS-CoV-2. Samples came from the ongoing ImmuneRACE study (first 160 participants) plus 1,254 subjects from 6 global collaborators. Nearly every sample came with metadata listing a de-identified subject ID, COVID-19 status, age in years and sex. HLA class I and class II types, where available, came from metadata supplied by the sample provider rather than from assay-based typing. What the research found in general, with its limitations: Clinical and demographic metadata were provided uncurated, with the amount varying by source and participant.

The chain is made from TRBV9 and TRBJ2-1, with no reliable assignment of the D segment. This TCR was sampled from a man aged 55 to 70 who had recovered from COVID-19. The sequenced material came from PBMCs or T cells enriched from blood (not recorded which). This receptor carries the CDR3 CASSVEAASYNEQFF. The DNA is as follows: TGTGCCAGCAGCGTAGAGGCGGCCTCCTACAATGAGCAGTTCTTC.